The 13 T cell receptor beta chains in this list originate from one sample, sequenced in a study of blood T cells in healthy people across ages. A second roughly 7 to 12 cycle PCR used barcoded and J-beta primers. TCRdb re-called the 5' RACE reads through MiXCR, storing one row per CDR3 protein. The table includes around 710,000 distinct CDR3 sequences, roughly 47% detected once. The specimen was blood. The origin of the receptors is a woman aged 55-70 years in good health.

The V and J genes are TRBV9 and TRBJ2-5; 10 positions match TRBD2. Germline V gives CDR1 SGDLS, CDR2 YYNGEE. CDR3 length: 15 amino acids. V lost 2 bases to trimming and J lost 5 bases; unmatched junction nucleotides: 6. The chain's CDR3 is CASSVSGGSLETQYF. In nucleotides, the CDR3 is TGTGCCAGCAGCGTTAGCGGGGGGAGCTTGGAGACCCAGTACTTC.

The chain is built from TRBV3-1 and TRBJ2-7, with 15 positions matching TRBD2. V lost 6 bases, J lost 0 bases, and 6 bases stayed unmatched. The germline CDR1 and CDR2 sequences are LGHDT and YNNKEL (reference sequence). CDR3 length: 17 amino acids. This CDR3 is CASRGLAGGLSSYEQYF. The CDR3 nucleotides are TGTGCCAGCAGGGGACTAGCGGGGGGACTGAGCTCCTACGAGCAGTACTTC.

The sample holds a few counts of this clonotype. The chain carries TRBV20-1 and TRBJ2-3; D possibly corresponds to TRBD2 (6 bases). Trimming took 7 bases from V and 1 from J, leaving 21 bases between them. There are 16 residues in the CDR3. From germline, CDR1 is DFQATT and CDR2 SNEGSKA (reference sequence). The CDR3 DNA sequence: TGCAGTGTTACCCTGGGACTCTGGGGGGGCACAGATACGCAGTATTTT. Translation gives CSVTLGLWGGTDTQYF.

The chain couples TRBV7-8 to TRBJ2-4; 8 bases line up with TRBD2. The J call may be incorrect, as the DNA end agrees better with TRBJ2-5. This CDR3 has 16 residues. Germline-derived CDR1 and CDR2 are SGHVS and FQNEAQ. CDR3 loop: CASSLVGTRRLETQYF. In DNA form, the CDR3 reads TGTGCCAGCAGCTTAGTGGGGACTAGACGACTGGAGACCCAGTACTTC.

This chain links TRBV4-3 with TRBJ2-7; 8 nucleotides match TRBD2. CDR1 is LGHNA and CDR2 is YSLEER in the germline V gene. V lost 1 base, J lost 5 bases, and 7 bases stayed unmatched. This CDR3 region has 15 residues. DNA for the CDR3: TGCGCCAGCAGCCAAGGCGGCGGGAGGTACCACGAGCAGTACTTC. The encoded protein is CASSQGGGRYHEQYF.

CDR3 region: CASKMTGAEAFF. The CDR3 DNA is TGTGCCAGCAAAATGACAGGGGCGGAAGCTTTCTTT. The rearrangement links TRBV12-3 or TRBV12-4 to TRBJ1-1, with 8 bases aligning to TRBD1. V lost 7 bases to trimming and J lost 8 bases; unmatched junction nucleotides: 6. The CDR3 consists of 12 residues.

CDR3 region: CASSLYTGGPTDTQYF. The CDR3 region has the DNA TGTGCCAGCAGCTTATACACGGGAGGGCCAACAGATACGCAGTATTTT. The V call is TRBV7-3, the J call TRBJ2-3, with 8 nucleotides matching TRBD2. Germline CDR1 SGHTA, CDR2 FQGTGA. V lost 2 bases, J lost 3 bases, and 7 bases stayed unmatched. The CDR3 extends over 16 amino acids.

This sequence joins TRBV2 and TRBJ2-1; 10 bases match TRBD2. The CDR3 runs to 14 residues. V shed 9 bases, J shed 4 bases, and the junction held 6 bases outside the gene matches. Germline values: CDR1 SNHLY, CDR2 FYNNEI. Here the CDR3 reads CARRRTSGYNEQFF. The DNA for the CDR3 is TGTGCCAGAAGACGGACTAGCGGATACAATGAGCAGTTCTTC.

The CDR3 DNA sequence: TGCAGTGCTCAGGGGGAGTTGGCAGATACGCAGTATTTT. This encodes CSAQGELADTQYF. J is TRBJ2-3 and V is TRBV20-1; 7 bases are shared with TRBD1. There are 13 residues in the CDR3. The germline gives CDR1 DFQATT, CDR2 SNEGSKA (reference sequence). V was clipped by 5 bases and J by 4 bases; unmatched bases: 6.

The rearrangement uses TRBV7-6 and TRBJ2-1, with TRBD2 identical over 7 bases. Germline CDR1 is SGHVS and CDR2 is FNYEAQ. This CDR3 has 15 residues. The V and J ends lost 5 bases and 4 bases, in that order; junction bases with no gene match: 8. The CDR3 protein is CASSISGTKYNEQFF. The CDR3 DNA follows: TGTGCCAGCAGCATTTCCGGGACTAAATACAATGAGCAGTTCTTC.

CDR3 DNA sequence: TGTGCCAGCAGCCGCGACCAGGGACAGTTCTCCTACAATGAGCAGTTCTTC. It codes for CASSRDQGQFSYNEQFF. The chain couples TRBV7-8 to TRBJ2-1; 7 bases map to TRBD1. CDR1 and CDR2 from the germline V gene are SGHVS and FQNEAQ. This CDR3 has 17 amino acids. J lost 0 bases, V lost 5 bases, and 10 bases had no gene match. Looking up the rest from reference TRBV7-8 and TRBJ2-1 gives the full variable domain: GAGVSQSPRYKVAKRGQDVALRCDPISGHVSLFWYQQALGQGPEFLTYFQNEAQLDKSGLPSDRFFAERPEGSVSTLKIQRTQQEDSAVYLCASSRDQGQFSYNEQFFGPGTRLTVL.

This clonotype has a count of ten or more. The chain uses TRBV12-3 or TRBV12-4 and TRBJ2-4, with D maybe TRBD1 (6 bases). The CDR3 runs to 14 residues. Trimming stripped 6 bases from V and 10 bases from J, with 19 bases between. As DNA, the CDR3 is TGTGCCAGCAGCCCTACAGGGAGCCTTGAGATTCAGTACTTC. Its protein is CASSPTGSLEIQYF.

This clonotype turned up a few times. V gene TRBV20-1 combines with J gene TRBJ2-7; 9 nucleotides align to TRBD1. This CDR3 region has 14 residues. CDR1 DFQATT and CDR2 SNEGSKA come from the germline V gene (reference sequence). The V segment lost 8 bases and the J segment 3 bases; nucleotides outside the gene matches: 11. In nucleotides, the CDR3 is TGCAGTCCTTCCCGGGGACAGGGTAACTACGAGCAGTACTTC. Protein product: CSPSRGQGNYEQYF.